In this sample, the clone carrying this T cell receptor (beta chain) turned up a few times. Its antigen is undetermined. The sample originates from a study of T-cell memory formation after mild COVID-19. Study results and caveats: Shrinking CD4+ clones were chiefly CM and EM; CD8+ ones were chiefly EMRA.

One entry per CDR3 protein, called by TCRdb with MiXCR from the 5' RACE reads. The sample carries under 450,000 distinct CDR3 sequences, about 15% recorded once. Sequences were obtained from PBMCs or a T cell subset sorted from them (not recorded which). The sequence was obtained from a man between 18 and 35 years old who had mild COVID-19 (a few samples of this study predate the infection). Cell type and time point are not known.

CDR3 sequence (DNA): TGTGCCAGCAGTTCACTAGGTTATGAGCAGTTCTTC. It encodes CASSSLGYEQFF. This rearrangement joins TRBV7-2 to TRBJ2-1; D perhaps matches TRBD2 (5 bases). The CDR3 is 12 amino acids. Germline CDR1 and CDR2: SGHTA and FQGNSA. The V and J ends lost 6 bases and 8 bases respectively, with 11 bases between them.